The entry that follows covers one T cell receptor beta chain sequence. This entry belongs to a study of blood T cells in healthy people across ages. Germline V gene data show CDR1 as SQVTM and CDR2 as ANQGSEA. The CDR3 contains 14 residues. The V end was cut by 6 bases, the J end by 2 bases, with 14 bases between. Per-sample yields of isolated PBMCs were at least 6 million. Primers used in a second PCR of roughly 6 to 11 cycles were a sample-barcoded 5' primer and a J-beta primer mix. All samples gave at least 2.5 million CDR3-containing paired-end reads. TCRdb independently ran MiXCR on the 5' RACE reads; one entry per CDR3 protein. The sample lists about 1.4 million distinct CDR3 sequences; roughly 64% were seen once.

This clonotype was obtained from a young man in good health. The chain links TRBV29-1 to TRBJ2-1, with D possibly TRBD2 on 6 matching bases. Material for sequencing was blood. The CDR3 DNA is TGCAGCGTCGAACTAGCTCGGCCCTACAATGAGCAGTTCTTC. It yields the protein CSVELARPYNEQFF.